The sequence of this T cell receptor (beta chain) was determined in a study of PD-1 blockade in classical Hodgkin lymphoma. Study-wide context: Patients were administered nivolumab (3 mg/kg intravenously) every 2 weeks.

This clone qualifies as medium-sized. Using immunoSEQ multiplex PCR, the repertoire was profiled, and TCRdb retains in-frame clones only, with some absent. The sample consists of 35,000 to 40,000 clones, 85% to 90% of them appearing once. The V end lost 1 base, the J end lost 6 bases, and 9 bases lay between the germline ends. Looked up from germline, CDR1 is SGHVS and CDR2 is FNYEAQ. The length of the CDR3 is 14 residues. Every one of the patients relapsed after autologous stem cell transplantation (brentuximab vedotin exposure was variable). V and J are TRBV7-6 and TRBJ1-4; no clear D gene. Sequencing was performed on peripheral blood mononuclear cells (PBMCs), taken before the second cycle of nivolumab. The receptor was isolated from a human donor with classical Hodgkin lymphoma. CDR3 protein: CASSLEADDEKLFF. In DNA, the CDR3 is TGTGCCAGCAGCTTAGAGGCTGACGATGAAAAACTGTTTTTT.